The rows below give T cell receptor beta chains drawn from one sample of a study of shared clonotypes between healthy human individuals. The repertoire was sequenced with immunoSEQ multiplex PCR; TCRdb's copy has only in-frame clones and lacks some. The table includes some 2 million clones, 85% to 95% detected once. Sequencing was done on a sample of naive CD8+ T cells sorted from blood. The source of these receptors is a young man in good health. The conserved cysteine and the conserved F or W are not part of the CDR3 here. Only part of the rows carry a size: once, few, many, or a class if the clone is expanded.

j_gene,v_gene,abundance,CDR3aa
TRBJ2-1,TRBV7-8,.,ASSGQGSNEQF
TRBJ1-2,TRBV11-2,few,ASSSSPRTGDGYT
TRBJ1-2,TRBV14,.,ASSLRPGQGKSNYGYT
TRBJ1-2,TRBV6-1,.,ASSGRQEDPWGYGGGYT
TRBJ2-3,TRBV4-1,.,ASSPLRGDTQY
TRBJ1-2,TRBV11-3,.,ASSLRGGYGYT
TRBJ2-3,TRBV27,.,ASSVLAGPSTDTQY
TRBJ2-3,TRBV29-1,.,SVATDTQY
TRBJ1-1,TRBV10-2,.,ASSESGSGAYMNTEAF
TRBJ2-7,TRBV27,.,ASSFSWTGPIEQY
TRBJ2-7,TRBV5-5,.,ASSPGLYYEQY
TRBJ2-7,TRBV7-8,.,ASSEWTGGYEQY
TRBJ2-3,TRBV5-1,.,ASSLAPNGADTQY
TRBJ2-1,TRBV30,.,AWSGTEQF
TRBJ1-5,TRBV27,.,ASSAFEEQPQH
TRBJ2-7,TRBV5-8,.,ASGPSGTGTYEQY
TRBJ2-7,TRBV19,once,ASSTPPHEAGEAEQY
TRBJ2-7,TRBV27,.,ASSYGPGRGDLVEQY
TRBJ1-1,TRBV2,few,ASSPGQGAAF
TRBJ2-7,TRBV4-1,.,ASSQVGQGLSYEQY
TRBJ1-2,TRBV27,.,ASSLSGQGVDYGYT